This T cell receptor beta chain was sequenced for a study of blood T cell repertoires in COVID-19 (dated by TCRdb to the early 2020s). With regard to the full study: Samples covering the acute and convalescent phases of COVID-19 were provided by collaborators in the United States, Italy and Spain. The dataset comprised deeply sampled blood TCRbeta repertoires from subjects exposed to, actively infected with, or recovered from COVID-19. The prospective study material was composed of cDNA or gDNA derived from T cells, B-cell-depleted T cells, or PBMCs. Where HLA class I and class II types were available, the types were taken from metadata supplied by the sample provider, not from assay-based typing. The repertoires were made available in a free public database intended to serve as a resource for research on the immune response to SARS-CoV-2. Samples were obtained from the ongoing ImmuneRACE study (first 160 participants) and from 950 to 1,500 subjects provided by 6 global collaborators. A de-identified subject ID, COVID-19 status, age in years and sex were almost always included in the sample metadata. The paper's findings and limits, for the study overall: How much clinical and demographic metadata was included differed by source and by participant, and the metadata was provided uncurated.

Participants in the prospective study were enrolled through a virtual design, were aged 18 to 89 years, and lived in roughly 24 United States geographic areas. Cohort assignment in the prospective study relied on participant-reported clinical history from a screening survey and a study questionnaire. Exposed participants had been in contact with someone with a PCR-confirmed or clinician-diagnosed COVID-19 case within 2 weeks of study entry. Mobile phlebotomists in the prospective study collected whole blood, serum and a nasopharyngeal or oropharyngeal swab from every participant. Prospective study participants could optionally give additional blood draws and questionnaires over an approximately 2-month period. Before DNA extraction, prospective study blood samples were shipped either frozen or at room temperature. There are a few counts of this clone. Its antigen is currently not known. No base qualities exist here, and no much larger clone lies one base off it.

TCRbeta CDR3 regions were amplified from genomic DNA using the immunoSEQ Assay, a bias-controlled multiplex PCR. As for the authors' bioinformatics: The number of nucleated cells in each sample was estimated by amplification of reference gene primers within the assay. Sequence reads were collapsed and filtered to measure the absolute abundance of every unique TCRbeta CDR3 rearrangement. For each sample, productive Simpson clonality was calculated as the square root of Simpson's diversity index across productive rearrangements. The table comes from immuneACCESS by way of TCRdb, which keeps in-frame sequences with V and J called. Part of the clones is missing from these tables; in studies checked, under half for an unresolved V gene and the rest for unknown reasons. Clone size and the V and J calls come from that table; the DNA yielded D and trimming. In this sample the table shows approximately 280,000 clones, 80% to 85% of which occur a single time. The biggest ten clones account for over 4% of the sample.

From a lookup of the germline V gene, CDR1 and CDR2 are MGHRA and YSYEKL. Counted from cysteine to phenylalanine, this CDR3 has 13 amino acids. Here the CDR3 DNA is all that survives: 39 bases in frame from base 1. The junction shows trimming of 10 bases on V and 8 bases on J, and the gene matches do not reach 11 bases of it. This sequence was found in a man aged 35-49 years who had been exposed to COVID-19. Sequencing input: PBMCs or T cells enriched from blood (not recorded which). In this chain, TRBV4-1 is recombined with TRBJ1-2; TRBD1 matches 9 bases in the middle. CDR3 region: CATQGQGSDGYTF. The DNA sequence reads TGCGCCACCCAGGGACAGGGTAGTGACGGCTACACCTTC.